Given below is one T cell receptor (beta chain) in context. V lost 2 bases and J lost 1, with 5 bases in between. The germline gives CDR1 GTSNPN, CDR2 SVGIG (reference sequence). The CDR3 length is 12 residues. The sample comes from a study of blood T cell repertoires in COVID-19. Only in-frame clones appear in the TCRdb table, and some are missing; sequencing was by immunoSEQ multiplex PCR. Of approximately 200,000 clones in the sample, 85% to 95% were seen once. The receptor was isolated from a man aged 25-40 years with COVID-19, enrolled during active disease. Sequencing was done on a sample of peripheral blood. This chain joins TRBV30 and TRBJ1-1; D unresolved. CDR3 sequence: CAWSSGNTEAFF. As DNA, the CDR3 is TGTGCCTGGAGTTCCGGGAACACTGAAGCTTTCTTT. Variable domain in full (rest from reference TRBV30 and TRBJ1-1): SQTIHQWPATLVQPVGSPLSLECTVEGTSNPNLYWYRQAAGRGLQLLFYSVGIGQISSEVPQNLSASRPQDRQFILSSKKLLLSDSGFYLCAWSSGNTEAFFGQGTRLTVV.